This record concerns one TCR beta chain sequence. Its antigen is not identified. PCR used 60 Vbeta primers and 13 Jbeta primers. The assay was immunoSEQ multiplex PCR, and TCRdb's table has in-frame clones only and misses some. The sample consists of about 140,000 clones, roughly four fifths of them appearing once. The source of the sample is a study of cytomegalovirus exposure and HLA in healthy donors. General study points: A later analysis linked 15,000 to 20,000 TCR beta sequences to HLA alleles at 0.05 false discovery rate. Serostatus for CMV was the only available immune exposure information. In a later analysis, HLA-associated beta chains showed higher expansion and lower generation probabilities than comparable chains.

The sequencing sample was made of PBMCs. This sequence originates from a male donor in good health and CMV-seronegative.

This CDR3 is CASSYSEEGTGELFF. In DNA form, the CDR3 reads TGTGCCAGCAGTTACTCTGAGGAGGGCACCGGGGAGCTGTTTTTT. The chain couples TRBV6-5 to TRBJ2-2; tentatively, D is TRBD2 (6 bases). The CDR3 runs 15 residues. CDR1 and CDR2 (germline): MNHEY, SVGAGI. The V end was cut by 0 bases, the J end by 4 bases, with 9 bases between.